This entry lists 31 T cell receptor beta chains sequenced from one sample in a study of spatial heterogeneity in lung cancer. Study-wide results and caveats: Expanded intratumoral alpha and beta TCR counts tracked tumor mutation counts.

What these receptors recognize is not known. Documented time point: sample taken at primary tumor resection. Using its own MiXCR run on the 5' RACE reads, TCRdb lists one record per CDR3 protein. Of 4,000 to 5,000 distinct CDR3 sequences in the sample, around 12% were seen once. This material consisted of lung tumor tissue, taken at surgery. The receptors here all came from a male donor with early-stage non-small cell lung cancer.

This clonotype occurred many times. The gene calls are TRBV14 and TRBJ2-4; TRBD2 matches 8 bases. Germline CDR1 is SGHDN and CDR2 is FVKESK. CDR3 length: 14 residues. V dropped 2 bases and J dropped 6; count of bases not matched to a gene: 3. Here the CDR3 reads CASSQLGLGNIQYF. CDR3 sequence (DNA): TGTGCCAGCAGCCAATTGGGACTAGGAAACATTCAGTACTTC.

In its sample, this clonotype was seen a few times. The J gene is TRBJ1-1, the V gene TRBV28; D ambiguous. Germline V CDR1 and CDR2: MDHEN, SYDVKM. Trimming left V 3 bases short and J 7 bases short, with 6 bases between. This CDR3 contains 11 residues. The CDR3: CASSFPGEAFF. The CDR3, as DNA: TGTGCCAGCAGTTTCCCGGGTGAAGCTTTCTTT.

This clonotype showed up many times. V gene TRBV5-6 combines with J gene TRBJ1-4; a weak D match, TRBD1 (5 bases). The germline CDR1 and CDR2 sequences are SGHDT and YYEEEE. V lost 1 base and J 7 bases, leaving 11 bases between the germline ends. This CDR3 contains 14 residues. Here the CDR3 DNA reads TGTGCCAGCAGCTTGAACGGGGGAGGTGAAAAACTGTTTTTT. Protein: CASSLNGGGEKLFF.

Within the sample, this clonotype is large. This chain connects TRBV7-3 to TRBJ2-2; 8 bases line up with TRBD1. The CDR3 is made up of 15 amino acids. V shed 2 bases, J shed 4 bases, and the junction held 3 bases outside the gene matches. In germline, CDR1 is SGHTA, CDR2 FQGTGA. CDR3 DNA sequence: TGTGCCAGCAGCTTAGGACAGGGAATCACCGGGGAGCTGTTTTTT. It is translated as CASSLGQGITGELFF.

Within the sample, this clonotype is medium-sized. The junction departs from germline at one end; a sequencing error may be responsible. The gene calls are TRBV12-3 or TRBV12-4 and TRBJ2-1, with D tentatively TRBD1 or TRBD2 (5 bases each). This CDR3 contains 12 residues. The CDR3 reads CASSFGGNGQFF. CDR3 nucleotide sequence: TGTGCCAGCAGTTTTGGGGGTAATGGGCAGTTCTTC.

This clonotype has ten or more counts. The chain joins TRBV20-1 to TRBJ1-1; perhaps TRBD1 as D (6 bases). Between the trimmed V and J ends, which lost 3 bases and 0 bases, there was a span of 11 bases. The length of the CDR3 is 14 residues. Per germline, CDR1 DFQATT and CDR2 SNEGSKA (reference sequence). This chain's CDR3 is CSASQDRLNTEAFF. The CDR3 nucleotides read TGCAGTGCTAGTCAAGACAGGTTGAACACTGAAGCTTTCTTT.

The table lists this clonotype with many counts. CDR3 sequence: CASSHGLPQETQYF. CDR3 nucleotide sequence: TGTGCCAGCAGCCACGGACTACCTCAAGAGACCCAGTACTTC. This sequence joins TRBV7-9 and TRBJ2-5; D possibly corresponds to TRBD2 (6 bases). V lost 5 bases and J 2 bases, leaving 12 bases between the germline ends. This CDR3 region has 14 residues. The germline V gene has CDR1 SEHNR and CDR2 FQNEAQ (reference sequence).

This clonotype came up many times. The chain links TRBV7-2 to TRBJ2-7; 9 bases line up with TRBD1. V lost 3 bases to trimming and J lost 2 bases; unmatched junction nucleotides: 2. Germline-derived CDR1 and CDR2 are SGHTA and FQGNSA. The CDR3 is made up of 14 amino acids. The CDR3 region has the DNA TGTGCCAGCAGCTTGGACAGGGGCCCCTACGAGCAGTACTTC. This sequence encodes CASSLDRGPYEQYF.

This clonotype was counted between two and nine times. V gene TRBV7-9 combines with J gene TRBJ1-2, with unresolved D. Deletions cut 7 bases from V and 2 bases from J, with 11 bases between. CDR1 and CDR2 (germline): SEHNR, FQNEAQ (reference sequence). The CDR3 is 13 residues long. CDR3 region: CASTSQENYGYTF. The CDR3 DNA follows: TGTGCCAGCACCTCCCAGGAAAACTATGGCTACACCTTC. The complete variable domain, with remaining parts taken from reference TRBV7-9 and TRBJ1-2, reads DTGVSQNPRHKITKRGQNVTFRCDPISEHNRLYWYRQTLGQGPEFLTYFQNEAQLEKSRLLSDRFSAERPKGSFSTLEIQRTEQGDSAMYLCASTSQENYGYTFGSGTRLTVV.

This chain joins TRBV7-2 and TRBJ2-3; possible D gene TRBD1, 6 bases. The CDR3 sequence is 16 residues long. Germline V gene data show CDR1 as SGHTA and CDR2 as FQGNSA. The V end lost 3 bases, the J end lost 3 bases, and 16 bases lay between the germline ends. The CDR3 protein is CASSLSPRGNTDTQYF. CDR3 DNA sequence: TGTGCCAGCAGCTTGTCCCCCAGGGGAAATACAGATACGCAGTATTTT.

V usage is TRBV29-1 and J usage is TRBJ2-1, with TRBD2 identical over 14 bases. The germline gives CDR1 SQVTM, CDR2 ANQGSEA. The ends lost 3 bases at V and 0 bases at J; junction bases unmatched: 1. The CDR3 sequence is 16 residues long. CDR3 residues: CSVEGTSGSSYNEQFF. For the CDR3, the DNA is TGCAGCGTTGAGGGGACTAGCGGGAGCTCCTACAATGAGCAGTTCTTC.

This clonotype was seen ten or more times. CDR3 amino acids: CASSLDLRGGTQYF. The CDR3 bases are TGTGCCAGCAGCTTAGACCTTCGGGGGGGGACGCAGTATTTT. V is TRBV7-8 and J is TRBJ2-3; the match to TRBD2 covers 8 bases. V lost 1 base to trimming and J lost 9 bases; unmatched junction nucleotides: 6. The CDR3 is made up of 14 amino acids. Germline CDR1 reads SGHVS; CDR2 reads FQNEAQ. The variable domain in full, completed from reference TRBV7-8 and TRBJ2-3, reads GAGVSQSPRYKVAKRGQDVALRCDPISGHVSLFWYQQALGQGPEFLTYFQNEAQLDKSGLPSDRFFAERPEGSVSTLKIQRTQQEDSAVYLCASSLDLRGGTQYFGPGTRLTVL.

The chain recombines TRBV5-1 with TRBJ2-4; 9 bases align to TRBD1. Germline trimming cut 4 bases from V and 7 bases from J; bases unmatched to any gene: 9. This CDR3 comprises 15 residues. The germline V gene has CDR1 SGHRS and CDR2 YFSETQ. In nucleotides, the CDR3 is TGCGCCAGCAGCGGTACAGGGGGCATTCGGAACATTCAGTACTTC. It encodes CASSGTGGIRNIQYF.

The rearrangement links TRBV6-2 or TRBV6-3 to TRBJ1-2; tentative D call: TRBD1 (5 bases). V lost 4 bases, J lost 8 bases, and 23 bases lay in between. Germline CDR1 MNHEY, CDR2 SVGEGT. The CDR3 is made up of 16 amino acids. The CDR3 DNA reads TGTGCCAGCAGTTCCTCCGGGACGGCATCAATCTACGGCTACACCTTC. It yields the protein CASSSSGTASIYGYTF.

This rearrangement joins TRBV25-1 to TRBJ1-1, with unresolved D. Germline V gene lookup returns CDR1 MGHDK and CDR2 SYGVNS. The CDR3 loop spans 14 amino acids. Trimming stripped 1 base from V and 3 bases from J, with 9 bases between. CDR3 DNA sequence: TGTGCCAGCAGTGAATGGAGGTCACACACTGAAGCTTTCTTT. This translates into CASSEWRSHTEAFF.

The chain carries TRBV20-1 and TRBJ1-5; tentatively, D is TRBD1 (5 bases). The CDR3 extends over 16 amino acids. V lost 0 bases, J lost 0 bases, and 12 bases lay in between. Germline loops: CDR1 DFQATT, CDR2 SNEGSKA (reference sequence). This CDR3 reads CSAREIGTCSNQPQHF. CDR3 nucleotides: TGCAGTGCTAGAGAAATTGGGACGTGTAGCAATCAGCCCCAGCATTTT.

This clonotype was detected many times. The chain couples TRBV20-1 to TRBJ1-6; 7 nucleotides agree with TRBD1. Per germline, CDR1 DFQATT and CDR2 SNEGSKA (reference sequence). V lost 5 bases to trimming and J lost 5 bases; unmatched junction nucleotides: 9. CDR3 length: 15 residues. CDR3 protein: CSAPHRTGDNSPLHF. The CDR3 DNA follows: TGCAGTGCTCCCCACCGGACAGGAGATAATTCACCCCTCCACTTT.

The chain employs TRBV3-1 and TRBJ1-5; D is unresolved. Germline V gives CDR1 LGHDT, CDR2 YNNKEL (reference sequence). V was trimmed by 0 bases and J by 2 bases, leaving 2 bases between them. The CDR3 extends over 13 amino acids. In DNA, the CDR3 is TGTGCCAGCAGCCAAGACCGCAATCAGCCCCAGCATTTT. Its translation: CASSQDRNQPQHF.

This clonotype was seen many times. J is TRBJ1-4 and V is TRBV7-2; no definite D call. V was shortened by 1 base and J by 7 bases, with 7 bases between the two germline ends. Germline V lookup: CDR1 SGHTA, CDR2 FQGNSA. This CDR3 contains 13 residues. The CDR3 DNA reads as TGTGCCAGCAGCTTAGGCGGGAGTGAAAAACTGTTTTTT. It translates to CASSLGGSEKLFF.

This clonotype was observed a handful of times. The V call is TRBV19, the J call TRBJ2-4, with D perhaps assigned TRBD1 or TRBD2 (6 bases each). V was cut by 1 base and J by 1 base, with 11 bases left in between. The germline gives CDR1 LNHDA, CDR2 SQIVND (reference sequence). CDR3 size: 16 residues. The CDR3 loop is CASSIVGGIAKNIQYF. The CDR3 nucleotides read TGTGCCAGTAGTATAGTGGGGGGCATTGCCAAAAACATTCAGTACTTC.

This clonotype was detected a few times. The chain uses TRBV13 and TRBJ2-7; TRBD2 matches at 14 bases. The V gene's germline CDR1 is PRHDT and CDR2 FYEKMQ (reference sequence). The CDR3 sequence is 20 residues long. The trim removed 4 bases at V and 5 bases at J, leaving 19 bases unmatched. CDR3 loop: CASSSLDRGGGTSGRNEQYF. CDR3 bases: TGTGCCAGCAGCTCTCTGGACAGGGGTGGAGGGACTAGCGGGAGAAACGAGCAGTACTTC. Based on the CDR3 plus reference TRBV13 and TRBJ2-7, the full variable domain is AAGVIQSPRHLIKEKRETATLKCYPIPRHDTVYWYQQGPGQDPQFLISFYEKMQSDKGSIPDRFSAQQFSDYHSELNMSSLELGDSALYFCASSSLDRGGGTSGRNEQYFGPGTRLTVT.

By frequency in the sample, this clonotype is medium-sized. The V gene is TRBV27, the J gene TRBJ2-1, with 10 nucleotides matching TRBD1. Per germline, CDR1 MNHEY and CDR2 SMNVEV (reference sequence). Trimming cost V 4 bases and J 5 bases; bases outside gene matches: 2. There are 14 residues in the CDR3. CDR3 sequence (DNA): TGTGCCAGCAGTTGGACAGGGGGTAACAATGAGCAGTTCTTC. This encodes CASSWTGGNNEQFF.

By proportion, this clonotype is medium-sized. The J gene is TRBJ1-1, the V gene TRBV7-2, with D possibly being TRBD1 (5 bases). Germline V CDR1 and CDR2: SGHTA, FQGNSA. CDR3 length: 14 residues. V dropped 5 bases and J dropped 0 bases, with 10 bases sitting between them. DNA of the CDR3: TGTGCCAGCAGCCGGACAATTCTGAACACTGAAGCTTTCTTT. It translates to CASSRTILNTEAFF.

By frequency in the sample, this clonotype is medium-sized. The chain joins TRBV20-1 to TRBJ2-5, with 9 bases lining up with TRBD1. The germline CDR1 and CDR2 sequences are DFQATT and SNEGSKA (reference sequence). J lost 4 bases, V lost 2 bases, and 11 bases had no gene match. CDR3 length equals 16 residues. CDR3 nucleotides: TGCAGTGCTAGATCCGTGACAGGGGGTTTCGCAGAGACCCAGTACTTC. Its protein product is CSARSVTGGFAETQYF.

This clonotype showed up many times. The chain employs TRBV7-9 and TRBJ1-5; a weak D match, TRBD1 (6 bases). Germline CDR1 is SEHNR and CDR2 is FQNEAQ (reference sequence). The CDR3 is made up of 15 amino acids. With 5 bases removed from V and 1 base from J, the gap between germline ends came to 12 bases. The CDR3, as DNA: TGTGCCAGCAGCGACAACAGGGACAGCAATCAGCCCCAGCATTTT. Amino acids: CASSDNRDSNQPQHF.

By frequency in the sample, this clonotype is medium-sized. This sequence joins TRBV7-9 and TRBJ2-7, with D uncertain. Between the trimmed V and J ends, which lost 2 bases and 0 bases, there was a span of 8 bases. The CDR3 contains 14 residues. Germline lookup yields CDR1 SEHNR and CDR2 FQNEAQ (reference sequence). CDR3 sequence reads: CASSLLPDSYEQYF. DNA for the CDR3: TGTGCCAGCAGCTTATTACCAGACTCCTACGAGCAGTACTTC.

In this sample, this clonotype turned up many times. The rearrangement uses TRBV20-1 and TRBJ1-2; D uncertain. Germline values: CDR1 DFQATT, CDR2 SNEGSKA (reference sequence). The CDR3 has 17 residues. The V end lost 4 bases, the J end lost 8 bases, and 29 bases lay between the germline ends. The CDR3 nucleotides read TGCAGTGCTATTAGCCTTAGCGGAAGGGAATCCCAGCTCGGCTACACCTTC. Residues: CSAISLSGRESQLGYTF.

This clonotype was recorded at least ten times. This chain joins TRBV30 and TRBJ2-6; the match to TRBD1 covers 9 bases. Germline CDR1 is GTSNPN and CDR2 is SVGIG (reference sequence). This CDR3 is 16 amino acids long. Trimming at V came to 5 bases and at J to 0 bases, leaving 5 bases not matched to a gene. The CDR3 reads CAWGDRAISGANVLTF. The CDR3 DNA is TGTGCCTGGGGGGACAGGGCGATCTCTGGGGCCAACGTCCTGACTTTC.

This clonotype occurred many times. The chain links TRBV7-2 to TRBJ2-7; 8 bases are shared with TRBD2. The CDR3 is 15 amino acids. Germline values: CDR1 SGHTA, CDR2 FQGNSA. Germline trimming cut 1 base from V and 6 bases from J; bases unmatched to any gene: 8. The CDR3 spells CASSLVSSGSAEQYF. The CDR3 DNA follows: TGTGCCAGCAGCTTAGTGTCTAGCGGGTCTGCCGAGCAGTACTTC.

This clonotype was observed at least ten times. The V call is TRBV6-1, the J call TRBJ1-4, with 8 bases that match TRBD1. CDR1 is MNHNS, CDR2 SASEGT, per germline. Trimming removed 5 bases from V and 8 bases from J; junction bases left unmatched: 10. This CDR3 has 15 residues. Here the CDR3 reads CASSPSWGTGEKLFF. The DNA for the CDR3 is TGTGCCAGCAGTCCGAGTTGGGGGACAGGAGAAAAACTGTTTTTT.

This clonotype was observed many times. This chain connects TRBV7-9 to TRBJ2-3; D may match TRBD1 or TRBD2 (5 bases each). Germline CDR1 SEHNR, CDR2 FQNEAQ (reference sequence). Trimming took 2 bases from V and 3 from J, leaving 12 bases between them. This CDR3 spans 15 amino acids. CDR3 bases: TGTGCCAGCAGCTTACTCCGGGACGGGACAGATACGCAGTATTTT. This codes for CASSLLRDGTDTQYF. Together with reference TRBV7-9 and TRBJ2-3, the CDR3 gives the full variable domain: DTGVSQNPRHKITKRGQNVTFRCDPISEHNRLYWYRQTLGQGPEFLTYFQNEAQLEKSRLLSDRFSAERPKGSFSTLEIQRTEQGDSAMYLCASSLLRDGTDTQYFGPGTRLTVL.